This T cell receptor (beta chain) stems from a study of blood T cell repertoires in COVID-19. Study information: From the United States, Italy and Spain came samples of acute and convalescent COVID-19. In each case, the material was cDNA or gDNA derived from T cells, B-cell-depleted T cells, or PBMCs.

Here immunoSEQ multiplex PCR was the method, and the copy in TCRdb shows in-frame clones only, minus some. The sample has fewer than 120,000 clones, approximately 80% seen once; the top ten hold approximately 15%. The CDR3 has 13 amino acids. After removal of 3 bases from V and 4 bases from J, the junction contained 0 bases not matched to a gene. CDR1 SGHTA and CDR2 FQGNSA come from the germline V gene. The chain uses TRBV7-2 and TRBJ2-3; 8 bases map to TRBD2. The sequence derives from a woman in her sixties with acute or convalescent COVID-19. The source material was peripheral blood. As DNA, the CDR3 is TGTGCCAGCAGCTTCGGGGGGGCAGATACGCAGTATTTT. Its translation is CASSFGGADTQYF.